Sequencing of this TCR beta chain was carried out in a study of a mutant IDH1 vaccine in newly diagnosed glioma. Study background: Vaccinations were initiated 4-6 weeks following radiotherapy alone, or were given together with temozolomide cycles. Patients were pretreated with radiotherapy, temozolomide, or both, mostly both. The V12 visit happened in week 35, and the V13 visit happened in week 47.

The CDR3 loop spans 16 amino acids. Germline V CDR1 and CDR2: LNHNV, YYDKDF (reference sequence). The ends lost 1 base at V and 5 bases at J; junction bases unmatched: 4. Remarks on this clone: Its antigen is still unknown.

Documented time point: week 47, end of study. Each dose delivered 300 ug of mutant IDH1 20-mer peptide subcutaneously with imiquimod. Sequenced by immunoSEQ multiplex PCR; TCRdb stores in-frame clones only, minus some. The sample includes about 94,000 clones, roughly nine tenths of them seen just once. The starting material was PBMCs, obtained from a glioma patient whose treatment included an IDH1 peptide vaccine. The receptor's source is a woman aged 45-60 years with glioma. The V call is TRBV15, the J call TRBJ1-4; 10 nucleotides match TRBD1. In DNA, the CDR3 is TGTGCCACCAGCAGAGGGACAGGGGGACCCAATGAAAAACTGTTTTTT. It translates to CATSRGTGGPNEKLFF.